A single sample is the source of the 24 T cell receptor beta chains below, sequenced in a study of blood T cell repertoires in COVID-19. Sequenced by immunoSEQ multiplex PCR; TCRdb stores in-frame clones only, minus some. The table lists tens of thousands of clones, 79% of them singletons. Sequences were obtained from peripheral blood. The receptors were gathered from a man in his 60s with active or convalescent COVID-19.

The rearrangement joins TRBV5-1 to TRBJ1-3, with 7 bases matching TRBD1. Germline CDR1 SGHRS, CDR2 YFSETQ. V shed 4 bases and J 0 bases; nucleotides not matched to a gene: 10. The CDR3 length is 17 residues. The CDR3 DNA is TGCGCCAGCAGCGAAACCCCGGGACAGTCCTCTGGAAACACCATATATTTT. Its protein product is CASSETPGQSSGNTIYF.

The gene calls are TRBV29-1 and TRBJ1-6; 9 nucleotides match TRBD1. The CDR3 loop spans 14 amino acids. Germline trimming cut 7 bases from V and 8 bases from J; bases unmatched to any gene: 9. Germline V gene sequence: CDR1 SQVTM, CDR2 ANQGSEA. CDR3 residues: CSAKSGQGDSPLHF. The CDR3 region has the DNA TGCAGCGCCAAATCGGGACAGGGAGATTCACCCCTCCACTTT.

The chain combines TRBV5-6 with TRBJ2-3; perhaps TRBD1 as D (6 bases). Germline CDR1 reads SGHDT; CDR2 reads YYEEEE. Trimming took 0 bases from V and 2 from J, leaving 13 bases between them. There are 16 residues in the CDR3. The CDR3 protein is CASSLGLGTLTDTQYF. The CDR3 DNA is TGTGCCAGCAGCTTGGGCCTGGGGACACTCACAGATACGCAGTATTTT.

In this sample, this clone turned up once. The chain uses TRBV5-1 and TRBJ2-5, with a tentative D call TRBD1 (5 bases). Germline loops: CDR1 SGHRS, CDR2 YFSETQ. This CDR3 is 18 amino acids long. The V gene lost 3 bases and the J gene lost 0 bases, with 21 bases spanning the gap. This CDR3 reads CASSSHQGNLRYQETQYF. The CDR3 DNA reads as TGCGCCAGCAGCTCACATCAGGGAAATCTTCGGTACCAAGAGACCCAGTACTTC.

The table lists this clone with a count of one. V gene TRBV28 combines with J gene TRBJ1-1; 10 bases agree with TRBD1. The CDR3 is 12 residues long. CDR1 and CDR2 (germline): MDHEN, SYDVKM. V dropped 2 bases and J dropped 11; count of bases not matched to a gene: 2. DNA for the CDR3: TGTGCCAGCAGTTTAAGGGACAGGGGTGCTTTCTTT. This encodes CASSLRDRGAFF.

The rearrangement links TRBV19 to TRBJ1-2; the match to TRBD1 covers 12 bases. CDR3 length: 19 residues. Germline-derived CDR1 and CDR2 are LNHDA and SQIVND (reference sequence). With V trimmed by 2 bases and J by 6 bases, 16 bases remained unmatched. CDR3 loop: CASSIPPAGTGGGSDGYTF. The CDR3 DNA follows: TGTGCCAGTAGTATACCCCCCGCCGGGACAGGGGGCGGTTCGGATGGCTACACCTTC.

The chain carries TRBV7-9 and TRBJ2-3; a possible D gene is TRBD1 (5 bases). Germline CDR1 SEHNR, CDR2 FQNEAQ (reference sequence). The CDR3 runs 15 residues. Trimming cost V 5 bases and J 0 bases, with 12 bases left between them. CDR3 amino acids: CASSPRARSTDTQYF. For the CDR3, the DNA is TGTGCCAGCAGCCCCAGGGCAAGGAGCACAGATACGCAGTATTTT. Supplemented by reference TRBV7-9 and TRBJ2-3, the full variable domain reads DTGVSQNPRHKITKRGQNVTFRCDPISEHNRLYWYRQTLGQGPEFLTYFQNEAQLEKSRLLSDRFSAERPKGSFSTLEIQRTEQGDSAMYLCASSPRARSTDTQYFGPGTRLTVL.

The chain combines TRBV2 with TRBJ2-5; D remains ambiguous. This CDR3 spans 11 amino acids. CDR1 is SNHLY, CDR2 FYNNEI, per germline. Between the trimmed V and J ends, which lost 4 bases and 5 bases, there was a span of 5 bases. The CDR3, as DNA: TGTGCCAGCAGTGCTTTGGAGACCCAGTACTTC. Translation gives CASSALETQYF.

The V gene is TRBV6-4, the J gene TRBJ2-7; TRBD2 matches 8 bases. The trim removed 4 bases at V and 7 bases at J, leaving 6 bases unmatched. CDR1 and CDR2 (germline): MRHNA, SNTAGT. CDR3 length: 13 residues. The CDR3 DNA reads TGTGCCAGCAGTGTCCTAGCGGGCTATGAGCAGTACTTC. Protein product: CASSVLAGYEQYF.

This clone was seen a few times. The chain combines TRBV7-3 with TRBJ1-1; 8 nucleotides match TRBD1. Germline V gene sequence: CDR1 SGHTA, CDR2 FQGTGA. This CDR3 region has 14 residues. V was pared by 6 bases and J by 5 bases, with 8 bases of the junction left unmatched. CDR3 loop: CASRFGQGETEAFF. CDR3 sequence (DNA): TGTGCCAGCAGATTTGGACAGGGAGAGACTGAAGCTTTCTTT.

The genes are TRBV6-4 and TRBJ2-7; TRBD1 might be the D (6 bases). CDR1 and CDR2 (germline): MRHNA, SNTAGT. CDR3 length equals 15 residues. Trimming removed 3 bases at V and 4 bases at J, with 16 bases between. The chain's CDR3 is CASSEVMSGDYEQYF. For the CDR3, the DNA is TGTGCCAGCAGTGAAGTAATGTCAGGGGATTACGAGCAGTACTTC.

This clone turned up a few times. The chain carries TRBV9 and TRBJ2-7, with TRBD1 matching 9 bases. With V trimmed by 4 bases and J by 2 bases, 7 bases remained unmatched. CDR1 is SGDLS and CDR2 is YYNGEE in the germline V gene. This CDR3 has 15 residues. CDR3 DNA: TGTGCCAGCAGCTCCCGGACAGGGGATACCTACGAGCAGTACTTC. Translated, it gives CASSSRTGDTYEQYF.

The rearrangement uses TRBV12-3 or TRBV12-4 and TRBJ2-5; 7 positions match TRBD2. The CDR3 is made up of 13 amino acids. After removal of 4 bases from V and 5 bases from J, the junction contained 4 bases not matched to a gene. The chain's CDR3 is CASSYLAEETQYF. CDR3 nucleotide sequence: TGTGCCAGCAGTTACCTAGCGGAGGAGACCCAGTACTTC.

V is TRBV4-2 and J is TRBJ2-5; TRBD2 might be the D (5 bases). V lost 2 bases and J 0 bases, leaving 10 bases between the germline ends. The CDR3 spans 15 residues. Germline CDR1 reads LGHNA; CDR2 reads YNFKEQ. The CDR3 DNA follows: TGTGCCAGCAGCCAATCACTAGGGTACCAAGAGACCCAGTACTTC. Protein: CASSQSLGYQETQYF.

The J gene is TRBJ2-1, the V gene TRBV13; TRBD1 aligns across 7 bases. V shed 5 bases and J 3 bases; nucleotides not matched to a gene: 7. This CDR3 is 15 amino acids long. The V gene's germline CDR1 is PRHDT and CDR2 FYEKMQ (reference sequence). This chain's CDR3 is CASSPTGDYYNEQFF. The CDR3 DNA is TGTGCCAGCAGCCCTACAGGGGATTACTACAATGAGCAGTTCTTC.

J is TRBJ1-5 and V is TRBV5-6; unclear D gene. Germline CDR1 SGHDT, CDR2 YYEEEE. There are 15 residues in the CDR3. The V end lost 6 bases, the J end lost 1 base, and 14 bases lay between the germline ends. The DNA for the CDR3 is TGTGCCAGCACCAAGCAGGTTTGGAGCAATCAGCCCCAGCATTTT. Encoded protein: CASTKQVWSNQPQHF.

V usage is TRBV5-1 and J usage is TRBJ2-5, with D maybe TRBD2 (5 bases). The CDR3 is 14 amino acids. Trimming pared 0 bases from V and 4 bases from J, leaving 10 bases between. From germline, CDR1 is SGHRS and CDR2 YFSETQ. The CDR3 sequence: CASSLAPSTETQYF. DNA of the CDR3: TGCGCCAGCAGCTTGGCCCCTAGCACAGAGACCCAGTACTTC. The full variable domain, in which reference TRBV5-1 and TRBJ2-5 provide the parts outside the CDR3, is KAGVTQTPRYLIKTRGQQVTLSCSPISGHRSVSWYQQTPGQGLQFLFEYFSETQRNKGNFPGRFSGRQFSNSRSEMNVSTLELGDSALYLCASSLAPSTETQYFGPGTRLLVL.

This rearrangement joins TRBV4-2 to TRBJ1-1; D is undetermined. The germline V gene encodes CDR1 LGHNA and CDR2 YNFKEQ. The V end lost 1 base, the J end lost 1 base, and 7 bases lay between the germline ends. The CDR3 has 14 residues. The CDR3 here is CASSQGIGNTEAFF. CDR3 DNA sequence: TGTGCCAGCAGCCAAGGCATCGGGAACACTGAAGCTTTCTTT.

The table lists this clone with many counts. The V call is TRBV4-1, the J call TRBJ1-1; D call uncertain. Germline V gene lookup returns CDR1 MGHRA and CDR2 YSYEKL. The CDR3 contains 13 residues. V was pared by 0 bases and J by 1 base, with 3 bases between. The CDR3 region is CASSQDRNTEAFF. The CDR3, as DNA: TGCGCCAGCAGCCAAGATCGGAACACTGAAGCTTTCTTT.

This clone occurred a few times. The chain is built from TRBV9 and TRBJ2-1; D not certain. CDR3 size: 14 residues. Trimming removed 3 bases from V and 5 bases from J, with 12 bases in between. The germline CDR1 and CDR2 sequences are SGDLS and YYNGEE. CDR3 sequence (DNA): TGTGCCAGCAGCGCGAGCTCCCGCCACAATGAGCAGTTCTTC. It specifies CASSASSRHNEQFF.

The genes are TRBV12-2 and TRBJ1-1. TRBV12-2 constitutes a pseudogene. This CDR3 is 15 amino acids long. CDR3 sequence (DNA): TGTGCAAGTCGCTTCCCACAGTGTCTGAGGGCTGAAGCTTTCTTT. Amino acid sequence: CASRFPQCLRAEAFF.

The chain is built from TRBV19 and TRBJ2-5; D may be TRBD1 (6 bases). The germline V gene has CDR1 LNHDA and CDR2 SQIVND (reference sequence). Trimming removed 5 bases at V and 0 bases at J, with 13 bases between. The CDR3 contains 15 residues. CDR3 sequence (DNA): TGTGCCAGTAGTCTACTCGGACAGTACCAAGAGACCCAGTACTTC. It specifies CASSLLGQYQETQYF.

This clone was observed a few times. The genes are TRBV19 and TRBJ1-1, with TRBD1 matching 11 bases. The CDR3 totals 18 residues. Trimming removed 6 bases from V and 0 bases from J; junction bases left unmatched: 12. Germline values: CDR1 LNHDA, CDR2 SQIVND (reference sequence). CDR3 loop: CASSAAGTGGIMNTEAFF. DNA for the CDR3: TGTGCCAGTAGCGCTGCCGGGACAGGGGGAATCATGAACACTGAAGCTTTCTTT. Filled out from reference TRBV19 and TRBJ1-1, the complete variable domain reads DGGITQSPKYLFRKEGQNVTLSCEQNLNHDAMYWYRQDPGQGLRLIYYSQIVNDFQKGDIAEGYSVSREKKESFPLTVTSAQKNPTAFYLCASSAAGTGGIMNTEAFFGQGTRLTVV.

This clone was picked up one time. V is TRBV7-3 and J is TRBJ1-1, with a tentative D call TRBD1 (5 bases). The CDR3 loop spans 13 amino acids. Trimming removed 5 bases at V and 4 bases at J, with 11 bases between. Looked up from germline, CDR1 is SGHTA and CDR2 is FQGTGA. CDR3 in DNA: TGTGCCAGCAGCGCCAGGGATTTCACTGAAGCTTTCTTT. Its protein is CASSARDFTEAFF.